The 18 T cell receptor beta chains reported below all come from one sample, sequenced in a study of T cells in Graves' hyperthyroidism and ophthalmopathy. The CDR3 regions of TCR beta were amplified from RNA transcripts. A first-round RT-PCR of the TCR CDR3 used the HTBI primer set. Each CDR3 protein is one row after TCRdb ran MiXCR on the multiplex PCR reads. The sample has fewer than 650,000 distinct CDR3 sequences, 14% seen once; the top ten hold about 6.6%. Sequenced: blood. The receptors derive from a woman aged 18-29 years with Graves' ophthalmopathy.

This clonotype has ten or more counts. The chain recombines TRBV28 with TRBJ1-5; D is ambiguous. Germline assignment: CDR1 MDHEN and CDR2 SYDVKM. The CDR3 sequence is 13 residues long. The V gene lost 6 bases and the J gene lost 0 bases, with 6 bases spanning the gap. CDR3 loop: CASRGSSNQPQHF. CDR3 DNA: TGTGCCAGCAGGGGGTCTAGCAATCAGCCCCAGCATTTT.

Ten or more counts support this clonotype. The V and J genes are TRBV7-2 and TRBJ1-1; D gene unclear. The V end lost 1 base, the J end lost 1 base, and 7 bases lay between the germline ends. From germline, CDR1 is SGHTA and CDR2 FQGNSA. The CDR3 has 14 amino acids. This CDR3 reads CASSLGHSNTEAFF. The DNA of the CDR3 is TGTGCCAGCAGCTTAGGGCATTCGAACACTGAAGCTTTCTTT.

V and J are TRBV19 and TRBJ1-2; D remains ambiguous. The CDR3 runs to 13 residues. V lost 2 bases to trimming and J lost 3 bases, with 7 bases between them. Looked up from germline, CDR1 is LNHDA and CDR2 is SQIVND (reference sequence). CDR3 in amino acids: CASSITGDYGYTF. CDR3 in DNA: TGTGCCAGTAGTATAACGGGAGACTATGGCTACACCTTC. Combining the CDR3 with reference TRBV19 and TRBJ1-2 gives the whole variable domain DGGITQSPKYLFRKEGQNVTLSCEQNLNHDAMYWYRQDPGQGLRLIYYSQIVNDFQKGDIAEGYSVSREKKESFPLTVTSAQKNPTAFYLCASSITGDYGYTFGSGTRLTVV.

This clonotype occurred a few times. The chain carries TRBV27 and TRBJ2-2; 12 positions match TRBD2. Germline lookup yields CDR1 MNHEY and CDR2 SMNVEV (reference sequence). The CDR3 extends over 18 amino acids. J gave up 5 bases and V 8 bases, and 15 bases lay outside the gene matches. As DNA, the CDR3 is TGTGCCAGCTATCCCTCCCGACTAGCGGGGGCTAATACCGGGGAGCTGTTTTTT. This translates into CASYPSRLAGANTGELFF.

The sample holds many counts of this clonotype. CDR3 protein: CASSQSLAVGDNEQFF. CDR3 nucleotides: TGTGCCAGCAGCCAGTCCCTAGCGGTAGGCGACAATGAGCAGTTCTTC. V and J are TRBV7-3 and TRBJ2-1, with 7 positions matching TRBD2. Losses at the gene ends were 5 bases for V and 5 bases for J; bases not matched to a gene: 12. This CDR3 region has 16 residues. Germline-derived CDR1 and CDR2 are SGHTA and FQGTGA.

This clonotype was observed at least ten times. The rearrangement links TRBV18 to TRBJ2-5; maybe TRBD1 (5 bases). In germline, CDR1 is KGHSH, CDR2 LQKENI. Trimming removed 3 bases from V and 5 bases from J, with 16 bases in between. The CDR3 contains 15 residues. The CDR3 nucleotides are TGTGCCAGCTCACCGACAAGGGGCCTAGGGGAGACCCAGTACTTC. Encoded protein: CASSPTRGLGETQYF.

This clonotype was seen ten or more times. This sequence joins TRBV3-1 and TRBJ2-7; D is perhaps TRBD1 or TRBD2 (5 bases each). From germline, CDR1 is LGHDT and CDR2 YNNKEL (reference sequence). Trimming took 1 base from V and 4 from J, leaving 11 bases between them. The CDR3 consists of 14 residues. CDR3 loop: CASSQGGRVYEQYF. The CDR3 DNA is TGTGCCAGCAGCCAAGGGGGGAGAGTGTACGAGCAGTACTTC.

CDR3 loop: CASSARPQGLSSYEQYF. The CDR3 bases are TGTGCCAGCAGCGCGCGTCCACAGGGGCTAAGCTCCTACGAGCAGTACTTC. The chain couples TRBV9 to TRBJ2-7, with 7 bases identical to TRBD1. This CDR3 region has 17 residues. Trimming at V came to 3 bases and at J to 0 bases, leaving 12 bases not matched to a gene. Germline V gene sequence: CDR1 SGDLS, CDR2 YYNGEE.

This clonotype was recorded at least ten times. The rearrangement joins TRBV6-1 to TRBJ2-2; D is undetermined. This CDR3 region has 15 residues. The V end was cut by 0 bases, the J end by 0 bases, with 5 bases between. Per the germline V gene, CDR1 is MNHNS and CDR2 is SASEGT. CDR3 sequence (DNA): TGTGCCAGCAGTGAAGCCTCCGCGAACACCGGGGAGCTGTTTTTT. It specifies CASSEASANTGELFF.

The chain uses TRBV6-2 or TRBV6-3 and TRBJ2-2; the match to TRBD2 covers 8 bases. Trimming took 6 bases from V and 9 from J; bases not matched to a gene: 9. The germline gives CDR1 MNHEY, CDR2 SVGEGT. This CDR3 contains 14 residues. The CDR3 nucleotides read TGTGCCAGCAGACCGGGACTAGAGAGAAGGGAGCTGTTTTTT. Its protein product is CASRPGLERRELFF.

This clonotype showed up many times. The rearrangement links TRBV7-2 to TRBJ2-1; 9 nucleotides align to TRBD1. Trimming at V came to 5 bases and at J to 5 bases, leaving 10 bases not matched to a gene. This CDR3 is 16 amino acids long. Germline assignment: CDR1 SGHTA and CDR2 FQGNSA. CDR3: CASSPVLGQGNNEQFF. CDR3 bases: TGTGCCAGCAGCCCCGTCCTGGGACAGGGAAACAATGAGCAGTTCTTC. Together with reference TRBV7-2 and TRBJ2-1, the CDR3 gives the full variable domain: GAGVSQSPSNKVTEKGKDVELRCDPISGHTALYWYRQSLGQGLEFLIYFQGNSAPDKSGLPSDRFSAERTGGSVSTLTIQRTQQEDSAVYLCASSPVLGQGNNEQFFGPGTRLTVL.

This clonotype was picked up many times. The V call is TRBV5-8, the J call TRBJ2-7; the D gene is possibly TRBD2 (6 bases). Germline V gene sequence: CDR1 SGHTS, CDR2 YDEGEE. The CDR3 is 14 residues long. V was pared by 1 base and J by 2 bases, with 10 bases between. CDR3 DNA sequence: TGTGCCAGCAGCTTGTCGTGGAGGGCCTACGAGCAGTACTTC. Translated, it gives CASSLSWRAYEQYF.

This chain joins TRBV6-2 or TRBV6-3 and TRBJ2-3; no clear D. CDR3 length: 12 amino acids. Trimming took 6 bases from V and 7 from J, leaving 11 bases between them. Germline V gene data show CDR1 as MNHEY and CDR2 as SVGEGT. CDR3 DNA: TGTGCCAGCAGCTCCCACCTTAATACGCAGTATTTT. This encodes CASSSHLNTQYF.

At least ten counts were recorded for this clonotype. The rearrangement uses TRBV11-2 and TRBJ2-7; 8 bases align to TRBD2. Germline trimming cut 2 bases from V and 2 bases from J; bases unmatched to any gene: 2. Germline CDR1 SGHAT, CDR2 FQNNGV. The CDR3 runs 14 residues. The CDR3 sequence is CASSLPGGTYEQYF. CDR3 nucleotides: TGTGCCAGCAGCTTACCGGGAGGGACCTACGAGCAGTACTTC.

This clonotype appeared many times. V and J are TRBV6-2 or TRBV6-3 and TRBJ2-7; no firm D call. CDR3 size: 14 residues. The ends were cut back, 0 bases at V and 6 bases at J, with 12 bases in the middle. CDR1 MNHEY and CDR2 SVGEGT come from the germline V gene. In DNA form, the CDR3 reads TGTGCCAGCAGTTACTCAGGCCCAGCAAGCGAGCAGTACTTC. It yields the protein CASSYSGPASEQYF.

This clonotype was counted at least ten times. V gene TRBV12-3 or TRBV12-4 combines with J gene TRBJ1-1; no clear D gene. With 2 bases removed from V and 3 bases from J, the gap between germline ends came to 10 bases. The CDR3 runs to 14 residues. DNA for the CDR3: TGTGCCAGCAGTTTATGGGGAATTGACACTGAAGCTTTCTTT. This encodes CASSLWGIDTEAFF.

With regard to this clonotype: The junction does not match germline at one end; this may be a read error. V usage is TRBV27 and J usage is TRBJ2-1; 11 bases align to TRBD1. The CDR3 runs to 14 residues. Germline values: CDR1 MNHEY, CDR2 SMNVEV (reference sequence). CDR3 sequence reads: CASSKTRTGGTQLF. CDR3 sequence (DNA): TGTGCCAGCAGTAAAACACGGACAGGGGGCACGCAGCTCTTC.

This clonotype was seen repeatedly, ten times or more. This chain connects TRBV7-3 to TRBJ1-6; tentative D call: TRBD1 (5 bases). V was trimmed by 5 bases and J by 7 bases, leaving 15 bases between them. This CDR3 region has 15 residues. Germline V CDR1 and CDR2: SGHTA, FQGTGA. The CDR3 sequence: CASSIGTSRNSPLHF. CDR3 DNA: TGTGCCAGCAGCATAGGGACCTCCAGGAATTCACCCCTCCACTTT.